These T cell receptor beta chains were read from a single sample in a study of CD8 T cells in ankylosing spondylitis. MiXCR, applied by TCRdb to the 5' RACE reads, yields one record per CDR3 protein. The repertoire holds 200,000 to 300,000 distinct CDR3 sequences, with roughly a quarter as singletons. The sequenced sample consisted of blood, either unsorted or a sorted T cell fraction (not recorded which). These receptors all come from a male donor with ankylosing spondylitis or in good health (not recorded which). The CDR3 runs from the conserved cysteine through the conserved F or W. The order of the fields is CDR3 DNA, CDR3 protein, D gene, J gene, clone size, V gene. The D gene is left open where the match is weak. Where a row states a size, it is once, few, many or the class of an expanded clone; other rows omit it.

CDR3nt: TGCAGTGCCCGTCGGGATCGCAATTCACCCCTCCACTTT
CDR3aa: CSARRDRNSPLHF
d_gene: .
j_gene: TRBJ1-6
abundance: many
v_gene: TRBV20-1

CDR3nt: TGTGCCAGCAGCTTGTACCAGAGGACTACGGAGACCCAGTACTTC
CDR3aa: CASSLYQRTTETQYF
d_gene: .
j_gene: TRBJ2-5
abundance: many
v_gene: TRBV5-5

CDR3nt: TGTGCCAGCAGTTCCACCCCCGGGGGGACTGGCACAGATACGCAGTATTTT
CDR3aa: CASSSTPGGTGTDTQYF
d_gene: TRBD2
j_gene: TRBJ2-3
abundance: many
v_gene: TRBV12-3/TRBV12-4

CDR3nt: TGTGCCAGCACGCCGGGGGAGCGGGATACGCAGTATTTT
CDR3aa: CASTPGERDTQYF
d_gene: .
j_gene: TRBJ2-3
abundance: many
v_gene: TRBV12-3/TRBV12-4

CDR3nt: TGCAGTGCCAAGAACGCGGGGCCCCAGAGTCCGCAGTATTTT
CDR3aa: CSAKNAGPQSPQYF
d_gene: .
j_gene: TRBJ2-3
abundance: many
v_gene: TRBV20-1

CDR3nt: TGCAGTGCTACCATTGACAGGGGGCGCGCTGAAAAACTGTTTTTT
CDR3aa: CSATIDRGRAEKLFF
d_gene: TRBD1
j_gene: TRBJ1-4
abundance: few
v_gene: TRBV20-1

CDR3nt: TGTGCCAGCGGGTGGCAACCCCAGGATAAGGAGACCCAGTACTTC
CDR3aa: CASGWQPQDKETQYF
d_gene: .
j_gene: TRBJ2-5
abundance: few
v_gene: TRBV7-8

CDR3nt: TGCGCCAGCAGCCCCGGACAGGGGGCGCATACTGAAGCTTTCTTT
CDR3aa: CASSPGQGAHTEAFF
d_gene: TRBD1
j_gene: TRBJ1-1
abundance: many
v_gene: TRBV5-1

CDR3nt: TGTGCCAGCAGTCCCCTCAGGGTTGGATTGGGAAAACTGTTTTTT
CDR3aa: CASSPLRVGLGKLFF
d_gene: .
j_gene: TRBJ1-4
abundance: few
v_gene: TRBV28

CDR3nt: TGTGCCAGCATAAGGGGGGAACTTCGGGGGACCCAGTACTTC
CDR3aa: CASIRGELRGTQYF
d_gene: .
j_gene: TRBJ2-5
abundance: .
v_gene: TRBV2

CDR3nt: TGCAGCGTTTGGAAGGGGGGAGAGACCCAGTACTTC
CDR3aa: CSVWKGGETQYF
d_gene: .
j_gene: TRBJ2-5
abundance: .
v_gene: TRBV29-1

CDR3nt: TGTGCCAGCAGCCGGGGACATCTTCAAGAGACCCAGTACTTC
CDR3aa: CASSRGHLQETQYF
d_gene: .
j_gene: TRBJ2-5
abundance: .
v_gene: TRBV7-2

CDR3nt: TGTGCCATCAGTGGGGATGCGGGCAAAAACATTCAGTACTTC
CDR3aa: CAISGDAGKNIQYF
d_gene: .
j_gene: TRBJ2-4
abundance: .
v_gene: TRBV10-3

CDR3nt: TGCAGCGCCGTCAAAATGGTGTCGACAGATACGCAGTATTTT
CDR3aa: CSAVKMVSTDTQYF
d_gene: .
j_gene: TRBJ2-3
abundance: many
v_gene: TRBV29-1

CDR3nt: TGTGCCAGCAGTGACTCTTCAGGGGCCAGCCCCTACGAGCAGTACTTC
CDR3aa: CASSDSSGASPYEQYF
d_gene: .
j_gene: TRBJ2-7
abundance: .
v_gene: TRBV6-5

CDR3nt: TGTGCCAGCAGCTCGAGGGACCCCCTGGATACGCAGTATTTT
CDR3aa: CASSSRDPLDTQYF
d_gene: .
j_gene: TRBJ2-3
abundance: once
v_gene: TRBV7-2

CDR3nt: TGCAGCGCACTTGAGACTACTAATGAAAAACTGTTTTTT
CDR3aa: CSALETTNEKLFF
d_gene: .
j_gene: TRBJ1-4
abundance: .
v_gene: TRBV29-1

CDR3nt: TGTGCCAGCAGCGGGGGCCCGGGGGGGCAGTACGAGCAGTACTTC
CDR3aa: CASSGGPGGQYEQYF
d_gene: TRBD2
j_gene: TRBJ2-7
abundance: .
v_gene: TRBV5-6

CDR3nt: TGCGCCACAGCGAGGGACAGTGCCTACGAGCAGTACTTC
CDR3aa: CATARDSAYEQYF
d_gene: TRBD1
j_gene: TRBJ2-7
abundance: .
v_gene: TRBV5-1

CDR3nt: TGCAGTGCTAGATCCCCCCAGGGGGGGAAGTACAATGAGCAGTTCTTC
CDR3aa: CSARSPQGGKYNEQFF
d_gene: .
j_gene: TRBJ2-1
abundance: .
v_gene: TRBV20-1

CDR3nt: TGTGGCAGAGTCCAACTCACAGATACGCAGTATTTT
CDR3aa: CGRVQLTDTQYF
d_gene: .
j_gene: TRBJ2-3
abundance: once
v_gene: TRBV6-6

CDR3nt: TGTGCCAGCAGCTTCGCGGGGGGCCACGGGGAGCTGTTTTTT
CDR3aa: CASSFAGGHGELFF
d_gene: TRBD2
j_gene: TRBJ2-2
abundance: .
v_gene: TRBV5-4

CDR3nt: TGTGCCATCAGTGAGAGCGGGGGGGCTGACAATGAGCAGTTCTTC
CDR3aa: CAISESGGADNEQFF
d_gene: TRBD2
j_gene: TRBJ2-1
abundance: .
v_gene: TRBV10-3

CDR3nt: TGCAGTGCTCCGTGGACGGACACTGAAGCTTTCTTT
CDR3aa: CSAPWTDTEAFF
d_gene: .
j_gene: TRBJ1-1
abundance: few
v_gene: TRBV20-1

CDR3nt: TGTGCCAGCAAGGTGGGAGGGGTTACAGATACGCAGTATTTT
CDR3aa: CASKVGGVTDTQYF
d_gene: TRBD2
j_gene: TRBJ2-3
abundance: many
v_gene: TRBV6-2/TRBV6-3

CDR3nt: TGTGCCAGCAGCCGACGGGCAGGGCCATCGCGCTACACCTTC
CDR3aa: CASSRRAGPSRYTF
d_gene: .
j_gene: TRBJ1-2
abundance: many
v_gene: TRBV7-2

CDR3nt: TGTGCCAGCAGTTTAAGACTAGCGGGACAAGAGACCCAGTACTTC
CDR3aa: CASSLRLAGQETQYF
d_gene: TRBD2
j_gene: TRBJ2-5
abundance: many
v_gene: TRBV12-3/TRBV12-4

CDR3nt: TGCAGTGCTATGAGGTTTAACACTGAAGCTTTCTTT
CDR3aa: CSAMRFNTEAFF
d_gene: .
j_gene: TRBJ1-1
abundance: many
v_gene: TRBV20-1

CDR3nt: TGTGCCAGCGCCGGGATAACCACAGATACGCAGTATTTT
CDR3aa: CASAGITTDTQYF
d_gene: .
j_gene: TRBJ2-3
abundance: many
v_gene: TRBV12-3/TRBV12-4

CDR3nt: TGCAGTGCTAGGGGTTCGAGCGGGCCTTTGTACAATGAGCAGTTCTTC
CDR3aa: CSARGSSGPLYNEQFF
d_gene: .
j_gene: TRBJ2-1
abundance: few
v_gene: TRBV20-1

CDR3nt: TGTGCCATCAGTGACGAGGGCAATGTCGACATTCAGTACTTC
CDR3aa: CAISDEGNVDIQYF
d_gene: .
j_gene: TRBJ2-4
abundance: few
v_gene: TRBV10-3

CDR3nt: TGCAGTGCTAGCGCCATCAGCCATGAGCAGTTCTTC
CDR3aa: CSASAISHEQFF
d_gene: .
j_gene: TRBJ2-1
abundance: few
v_gene: TRBV20-1

CDR3nt: TGCAGTGCCGTCGGACAGGGACAATCACCCCTCCACTTT
CDR3aa: CSAVGQGQSPLHF
d_gene: TRBD1
j_gene: TRBJ1-6
abundance: few
v_gene: TRBV20-1

CDR3nt: TGCAGTCCCTCTGCGGGGGGGCGCGTAGATACGCAGTATTTT
CDR3aa: CSPSAGGRVDTQYF
d_gene: TRBD2
j_gene: TRBJ2-3
abundance: many
v_gene: TRBV20-1

CDR3nt: TGTGCCAGCAGTGACGGGGGGGCAGGGTACAATGAGCAGTTCTTC
CDR3aa: CASSDGGAGYNEQFF
d_gene: TRBD2
j_gene: TRBJ2-1
abundance: .
v_gene: TRBV6-1

CDR3nt: TGCAGTGCTAGAGCGAGCACAGATACGCAGTATTTT
CDR3aa: CSARASTDTQYF
d_gene: .
j_gene: TRBJ2-3
abundance: .
v_gene: TRBV20-1

CDR3nt: TGTGCCTCATCCGGGTCTGGGGCCAACGTCCTGACTTTC
CDR3aa: CASSGSGANVLTF
d_gene: .
j_gene: TRBJ2-6
abundance: .
v_gene: TRBV7-7

CDR3nt: TGTGCCAGCAGCGTAGATGAGGGCCCTCGGGACGAGCAGTACTTC
CDR3aa: CASSVDEGPRDEQYF
d_gene: .
j_gene: TRBJ2-7
abundance: .
v_gene: TRBV9

CDR3nt: TGCAGTGCTGGACTAGCGGGGGCCCCCTACAATGAGCAGTTCTTC
CDR3aa: CSAGLAGAPYNEQFF
d_gene: TRBD2
j_gene: TRBJ2-1
abundance: .
v_gene: TRBV20-1

CDR3nt: TGTGCCAGCAAGCGTCTGGGAACGACCTACGAGCAGTACTTC
CDR3aa: CASKRLGTTYEQYF
d_gene: .
j_gene: TRBJ2-7
abundance: .
v_gene: TRBV2

CDR3nt: TGCGCCAGCAGCCAAGTAACGGGGGCGGGTACGCAGTATTTT
CDR3aa: CASSQVTGAGTQYF
d_gene: .
j_gene: TRBJ2-3
abundance: many
v_gene: TRBV4-1

CDR3nt: TGTGCCAGCAGTTTAGAAGGGGAACTGTTTTTT
CDR3aa: CASSLEGELFF
d_gene: .
j_gene: TRBJ1-4
abundance: many
v_gene: TRBV12-3/TRBV12-4

CDR3nt: TGCAGCGTTGTTAAACGAGGGCTTGAGACCCAGTACTTC
CDR3aa: CSVVKRGLETQYF
d_gene: .
j_gene: TRBJ2-5
abundance: .
v_gene: TRBV29-1

CDR3nt: TGTGCCAGCAGCTTAGAGGGACTAGCGGGGGGTTGGGCCCAGTACTTC
CDR3aa: CASSLEGLAGGWAQYF
d_gene: TRBD2
j_gene: TRBJ2-5
abundance: many
v_gene: TRBV7-8

CDR3nt: TGTGCCAGCAGCCAATTTATTCGGGGATTAGTGGCCGGGGAGCTGTTTTTT
CDR3aa: CASSQFIRGLVAGELFF
d_gene: .
j_gene: TRBJ2-2
abundance: .
v_gene: TRBV3-1

CDR3nt: TGCGCCAGCAGAATCGCTGCAGATACGCAGTATTTT
CDR3aa: CASRIAADTQYF
d_gene: .
j_gene: TRBJ2-3
abundance: .
v_gene: TRBV5-1

CDR3nt: TGTGCCAGCAGCTCATGGACGGGTCCTCAAAGCTACGAGCAGTACTTC
CDR3aa: CASSSWTGPQSYEQYF
d_gene: .
j_gene: TRBJ2-7
abundance: many
v_gene: TRBV7-2

CDR3nt: TGTGCCAGCAGCTTTATACCCTTCTCCTACGAGCAGTACTTC
CDR3aa: CASSFIPFSYEQYF
d_gene: .
j_gene: TRBJ2-7
abundance: few
v_gene: TRBV7-2

CDR3nt: TGTGCCAGCAGTTACTCGGTAGTTGGCTACTCGGAGCAGTACTTC
CDR3aa: CASSYSVVGYSEQYF
d_gene: .
j_gene: TRBJ2-7
abundance: few
v_gene: TRBV6-5

CDR3nt: TGCAGTGCTACCCAGTACGAGCAGTACTTC
CDR3aa: CSATQYEQYF
d_gene: .
j_gene: TRBJ2-7
abundance: many
v_gene: TRBV20-1

CDR3nt: TGTGCCAGCAGTGACAGGGACTATGGCTACACCTTC
CDR3aa: CASSDRDYGYTF
d_gene: .
j_gene: TRBJ1-2
abundance: .
v_gene: TRBV6-1